This TCR beta chain was captured in a study of T cells after yellow fever vaccination. In germline, CDR1 is SGHTA, CDR2 FQGTGA. Trimming shortened V by 2 bases and J by 3 bases, and 17 bases separated the two germline ends. This CDR3 is 16 amino acids long. This clonotype was recorded a few times. What it recognizes is unknown. The study's findings and limits: The CD4 compartment and the CD8 compartment contained a small share of clonotypes in common. Most clones from primary vaccination resurfaced after the booster (about 95% CD4, 75% to 90% CD8).

Using its own MiXCR run on the 5' RACE reads, TCRdb lists one record per CDR3 protein. The sample lists around 350,000 distinct CDR3 sequences; roughly 10% were seen once. The source is a man aged 18 to 30 who received the YFV17D yellow fever vaccine. Sequenced here: PBMCs, sampled on the day of the first yellow fever vaccination. V usage is TRBV7-3 and J usage is TRBJ2-7, with D unresolved. The CDR3 region is CASSLGLPFIDYEQYF. The CDR3 nucleotides are TGTGCCAGCAGCTTAGGGTTGCCCTTCATAGACTACGAGCAGTACTTC.